This T cell receptor (beta chain) is drawn from a study of CD4 T cells in relation to SARS-CoV-2 and coronaviruses. The sample holds a few counts of this clone. The antigen is unknown. V was clipped by 0 bases and J by 9 bases; unmatched bases: 8. There are 16 residues in the CDR3. CDR1 is SGHRS, CDR2 YFSETQ, per germline. The unexposed donors gave CD4+ T cells in about 2011-2019, prior to COVID-19. The cells were cultured for 10 days before CD4+ T cells were isolated. The protocol was immunoSEQ multiplex PCR, while the TCRdb copy is restricted to in-frame clones and leaves out a portion. Found here are about 20,000 clones, roughly 70% of them singletons; the top ten hold about a sixth.

This TCR was sampled from a human donor in good health. The specimen was CD4+ T cells from PBMCs, cultured in vitro. The chain recombines TRBV5-1 with TRBJ1-6, with 8 bases lining up with TRBD1. The CDR3 nucleotides are TGCGCCAGCAGCTTGGCCTCAGGACAGGGAGGTTCACCCCTCCACTTT. It codes for CASSLASGQGGSPLHF.